The rows below give T cell receptor beta chains drawn from one sample of a study of blood T cell repertoires in COVID-19. The protocol was immunoSEQ multiplex PCR, while the TCRdb copy is restricted to in-frame clones and leaves out a portion. The repertoire has 100,000 to 150,000 clones, approximately 80% of them found once; the top ten carry 12%. Sequencing was performed on peripheral blood. These receptors were taken from a woman aged 55-75 years with acute or convalescent COVID-19. Each CDR3 is given without its conserved first and last residue. Fields, in order: CDR3 protein, V gene, D gene. D genes are given only for firm matches.

ASSPGSFIETQY TRBV19 NA
ASSPEPNTEAF TRBV11-2 NA
ASSLVADTQY TRBV5-5 NA
ASSLQTGDNYGYT TRBV4-1 TRBD1
ASSDSFGNQPQH TRBV6-1 NA
ASRRDSMNTEAF TRBV6-5 TRBD1
ASPWGRAGYEQY TRBV5-4 TRBD2
ASSHRTEANYGYT TRBV3-1/TRBV3-2 NA
ASSSLSRGLTDTQY TRBV5-4 TRBD1
ASSLRVDSPLH TRBV7-3 NA
ASSARDRSRTGELF TRBV4-1 TRBD1
ASSPGPRGEQF TRBV19 NA
ASRTGGGANVLT TRBV9 TRBD1
ASSPGTISTDTQY TRBV3-1/TRBV3-2 TRBD2
ASTSGQGLAPLH TRBV2 NA
ASSVAGELNGYT TRBV2 NA
ASSLRQGGTEAF TRBV5-5 NA
ATSRDDRATNEKLF TRBV15 TRBD1
ASTGRASNYGYT TRBV6-5 NA
ASSRTGTSMNTEAF TRBV18 TRBD1
ASSHPSTGLTTDTQY TRBV3-1/TRBV3-2 NA
ASSEVAVYNEQF TRBV6-1 NA
ASSVSPAATTYGYT TRBV9 NA
AISEGRGKDTIY TRBV10-3 TRBD1
ASSRGSSNTGELF TRBV5-1 NA
ASSHFEGGVINTEAF TRBV3-1/TRBV3-2 NA
ARGQYNQPQH TRBV6-5 TRBD1
AWSGIGGDTQY TRBV30 NA
ASSFVNTEAF TRBV5-6 NA
ASSRGTSPGEKLF TRBV19 NA
ASSVQGQPQH TRBV2 NA
ASRTIENTEAF TRBV28 NA
ASSLGQGIYGYT TRBV11-1 TRBD1
ASSLAGDRAISGELF TRBV7-2 TRBD1
ASSPAGDAVGGYT TRBV11-2 NA
ASSLVLGSYNEQF TRBV11-2 NA
ASSLAGQHYNEQF TRBV5-1 NA
ALKRGRRDTEAF TRBV30 TRBD1
ASSLKGGPEAF TRBV5-8 NA
ASSFAGVLYGYT TRBV7-9 NA
ASSIEQGNTEAF TRBV19 NA
ASRQGVNTEAF TRBV6-5 TRBD1
ASSLNRGNIQY TRBV27 TRBD1
ASSLEFYRGSAEAF TRBV7-9 TRBD1
ATSGTVNEQY TRBV24-1 TRBD1
ASSPPTGDEQY TRBV5-5 TRBD1
ASSLLTGAGANVLT TRBV5-4 TRBD1
ASSGQGANTEAF TRBV6-5 NA
ASSESVTDTQY TRBV2 NA
AWSVRSGSVAPQH TRBV30 NA